One and the same sample provided the 2 T cell receptor beta chains below, sequenced in a study of shared clonotypes between healthy human individuals. Only in-frame clones appear in the TCRdb table, and some are missing; sequencing was by immunoSEQ multiplex PCR. The data hold approximately 2,300,000 clones, with 80% to 95% observed a single time. The sample was naive CD4+ T cells from PBMCs. The subset denotes: CD45RA+ positively selected. The receptors stem from a man younger than 30 in good health. Some clones in this sample may be carry-over from other donors' samples.

For this clone: The sample has other DNA sequences that encode this CDR3 too. The chain combines TRBV30 with TRBJ1-2; no clear D gene. From germline, CDR1 is GTSNPN and CDR2 SVGIG (reference sequence). This CDR3 region has 12 residues. The V end lost 3 bases, the J end lost 2 bases, and 7 bases lay between the germline ends. CDR3 amino acids: CAWSRRNYGYTF. CDR3 nucleotides: TGTGCCTGGAGCAGACGGAACTATGGCTACACCTTC.

The chain employs TRBV7-9 and TRBJ1-4, with no clear D. Trimming removed 2 bases at V and 3 bases at J, with 7 bases between. Per the germline V gene, CDR1 is SEHNR and CDR2 is FQNEAQ (reference sequence). The CDR3 consists of 14 residues. In DNA, the CDR3 is TGTGCCAGCAGCTTAATGGGCCCTAATGAAAAACTGTTTTTT. This sequence encodes CASSLMGPNEKLFF.